This T cell receptor (beta chain) was sequenced in a study of shared clonotypes between healthy human individuals. All participating donors were Caucasian adults from Nashville, Tennessee. Trimming took 1 base from V and 0 from J; bases not matched to a gene: 11. Germline assignment: CDR1 SEHNR and CDR2 FQNEAQ (reference sequence). The CDR3 has 19 residues. Measured with immunoSEQ multiplex PCR; TCRdb has only the in-frame clones, and not every one. Altogether some 490,000 clones are present, 78% being singletons, with the ten largest covering approximately 12%. The sequence was collected from a woman between 35 and 50 years old in good health. Some clones in this sample may be carry-over from other donors' samples. V and J are TRBV7-9 and TRBJ2-1, with 8 bases aligning to TRBD1. The material sequenced was PBMCs. The CDR3 DNA reads as TGTGCCAGCAGCTTAGGCAGGGGGCCCATCCATCTCTCCTACAATGAGCAGTTCTTC. Translated, it gives CASSLGRGPIHLSYNEQFF.